The 25 T cell receptor beta chains given below trace back to one sample, sequenced in a study of cytomegalovirus exposure and HLA in healthy donors. Primers included in the PCR were 60 Vbeta and 13 Jbeta primers. Only in-frame clones appear in the TCRdb table, and some are missing; sequencing was by immunoSEQ multiplex PCR. The sample contains roughly 67,000 clones, about 79% of which appear only once. Sequencing was done on a sample of PBMCs. These receptor sequences come from a man aged 55 to 70 in good health and CMV-seropositive.

This clone was observed once. In nucleotides, the CDR3 is TGTGCCAGCAGGGACGCCTACAGGGGGTCCACTGAAGCTTTCTTT. Its translation: CASRDAYRGSTEAFF. This chain links TRBV2 with TRBJ1-1, with 8 nucleotides matching TRBD1. From germline, CDR1 is SNHLY and CDR2 FYNNEI. After removal of 6 bases from V and 4 bases from J, the junction contained 10 bases not matched to a gene. The CDR3 spans 15 residues.

This chain links TRBV6-5 with TRBJ1-3; TRBD1 is a possible D gene (5 bases). The V gene lost 5 bases and the J gene lost 1 base, with 9 bases spanning the gap. Per the germline V gene, CDR1 is MNHEY and CDR2 is SVGAGI. The CDR3 runs 14 residues. CDR3 sequence: CASSNRGSGNTIYF. The DNA of the CDR3 is TGTGCCAGCAGTAATAGGGGTTCTGGAAACACCATATATTTT.

The chain carries TRBV27 and TRBJ1-2; D gene unclear. V dropped 2 bases and J dropped 2 bases, with 6 bases sitting between them. Per germline, CDR1 MNHEY and CDR2 SMNVEV (reference sequence). The length of the CDR3 is 13 residues. The CDR3 region has the DNA TGTGCCAGCAGTTTAACAGAGAACTATGGCTACACCTTC. Translating it yields CASSLTENYGYTF.

This clone was detected only a few times. This chain uses TRBV5-1 with TRBJ2-1; possible D gene TRBD2, 6 bases. The CDR3 runs 15 residues. CDR1 and CDR2 (germline): SGHRS, YFSETQ. Trimming pared 4 bases from V and 4 bases from J, leaving 15 bases between. The CDR3 spells CASSPITGEYNEQFF. CDR3 sequence (DNA): TGCGCCAGCAGCCCTATAACGGGAGAATACAATGAGCAGTTCTTC. The whole variable domain, filled in from reference TRBV5-1 and TRBJ2-1, reads KAGVTQTPRYLIKTRGQQVTLSCSPISGHRSVSWYQQTPGQGLQFLFEYFSETQRNKGNFPGRFSGRQFSNSRSEMNVSTLELGDSALYLCASSPITGEYNEQFFGPGTRLTVL.

In its sample, this clone was seen many times. V gene TRBV5-4 combines with J gene TRBJ2-1; weak D call: TRBD2 (7 bases). Germline lookup yields CDR1 SGHNT and CDR2 YYREEE (reference sequence). The length of the CDR3 is 18 residues. V lost 1 base to trimming and J lost 0 bases, with 17 bases between them. The chain's CDR3 is CASSLRGGRLFSYNEQFF. In nucleotides, the CDR3 is TGTGCCAGCAGCTTGCGCGGGGGCCGACTTTTCTCCTACAATGAGCAGTTCTTC.

The chain couples TRBV5-1 to TRBJ2-2; 8 nucleotides align to TRBD2. V gave up 2 bases and J gave up 4 bases; unmatched junction bases: 7. The CDR3 runs to 16 residues. Germline V gene sequence: CDR1 SGHRS, CDR2 YFSETQ. The CDR3 DNA follows: TGCGCCAGCAGCTTCATCAGCGGGAGTGGCACCGGGGAGCTGTTTTTT. This gives the protein CASSFISGSGTGELFF.

The chain joins TRBV7-9 to TRBJ1-3; D is perhaps TRBD1 (5 bases). With 4 bases removed from V and 0 bases from J, the gap between germline ends came to 10 bases. Germline V gene lookup returns CDR1 SEHNR and CDR2 FQNEAQ (reference sequence). This CDR3 comprises 15 residues. The CDR3 DNA is TGTGCCAGCAGCTCACGGGGGAGCTCTGGAAACACCATATATTTT. It encodes CASSSRGSSGNTIYF.

The rearrangement links TRBV11-2 to TRBJ1-4; D not certain. The germline CDR1 and CDR2 sequences are SGHAT and FQNNGV. CDR3 size: 16 residues. Trimming stripped 1 base from V and 4 bases from J, with 13 bases between. In DNA form, the CDR3 reads TGTGCCAGCAGCTTAGTTATCACAGCTATTAATGAAAAACTGTTTTTT. This translates into CASSLVITAINEKLFF.

The V and J genes are TRBV6-5 and TRBJ2-7; D is ambiguous. Trimming stripped 2 bases from V and 5 bases from J, with 10 bases between. This CDR3 region has 13 residues. Germline CDR1 MNHEY, CDR2 SVGAGI. The DNA for the CDR3 is TGTGCCAGCAGTTACGCCCTTTGGCACGAGCAGTACTTC. Its protein is CASSYALWHEQYF.

The CDR3 loop is CASSLDRGQGPDTQYF. For the CDR3, the DNA is TGCGCCAGCAGCTTGGACAGGGGACAGGGACCAGATACGCAGTATTTT. V is TRBV5-1 and J is TRBJ2-3; 9 positions agree with TRBD1. The CDR3 consists of 16 residues. J lost 4 bases, V lost 0 bases, and 6 bases had no gene match. Germline CDR1 SGHRS, CDR2 YFSETQ.

The V and J genes are TRBV7-9 and TRBJ1-1; 9 bases map to TRBD1. This CDR3 contains 16 residues. Germline CDR1 and CDR2: SEHNR and FQNEAQ (reference sequence). The junction had 8 bases not matched to a gene; V was cut back by 5 bases and J by 1 base. The CDR3 region has the DNA TGTGCCAGCAGCCCTTGGACAGGGGAGAGGAACACTGAAGCTTTCTTT. Its protein product is CASSPWTGERNTEAFF.

The V call is TRBV21-1, the J call TRBJ1-1; TRBD1, the D gene given by the table, was not confirmed from the DNA. TRBV21-1 is designated a pseudogene. This CDR3 region has 20 residues. The CDR3 coding sequence is TGTGCCAGCAGCAAAGTGCTAGGACAGTCCCCCGGGTGGATGAACACTGAAGCTTTCTTT. As protein: CASSKVLGQSPGWMNTEAFF.

This clone was seen once. The chain is built from TRBV18 and TRBJ2-5; no reliable D call. The J call is doubtful: the DNA matches TRBJ2-7 better. The CDR3 extends over 13 amino acids. Germline CDR1 is KGHSH and CDR2 is LQKENI. DNA for the CDR3: TGTGCCAGCTCACCCGGTTTAGCTGACGAGCAGTACTTC. Translating it yields CASSPGLADEQYF.

V is TRBV2 and J is TRBJ1-4; perhaps TRBD1 as D (6 bases). The germline gives CDR1 SNHLY, CDR2 FYNNEI. Trimming removed 6 bases at V and 7 bases at J, with 15 bases between. The CDR3 is 14 amino acids. The CDR3 DNA reads as TGTGCCAGCAGGATCGGGACAAACCCTGAAAAACTGTTTTTT. Translated: CASRIGTNPEKLFF.

This clone was picked up a small number of times. The chain has TRBV10-3 and TRBJ2-1, with 7 bases aligning to TRBD1. V dropped 1 base and J dropped 0; count of bases not matched to a gene: 6. Germline loops: CDR1 ENHRY, CDR2 SYGVKD. This CDR3 comprises 17 residues. CDR3 DNA: TGTGCCATCAGTGAGTATGGGACAGCTAGCTCCTACAATGAGCAGTTCTTC. Protein product: CAISEYGTASSYNEQFF.

This clone was seen a single time. The chain combines TRBV19 with TRBJ1-6, with TRBD1 matching 7 bases. The junction had 1 base not matched to a gene; V was cut back by 7 bases and J by 4 bases. CDR1 is LNHDA, CDR2 SQIVND, per germline (reference sequence). This CDR3 has 13 residues. The DNA of the CDR3 is TGTGCCAGTAACAGGGGTTATAATTCACCCCTCCACTTT. Its translation: CASNRGYNSPLHF.

The chain links TRBV7-2 to TRBJ2-2; maybe TRBD1 (6 bases). V dropped 4 bases and J dropped 8 bases, with 17 bases sitting between them. This CDR3 has 15 amino acids. Germline V lookup: CDR1 SGHTA, CDR2 FQGNSA. CDR3 sequence: CASSSQAGARGELFF. In DNA, the CDR3 is TGTGCCAGCAGCTCGCAGGCAGGGGCGCGAGGGGAGCTGTTTTTT. Full variable domain (outside the CDR3, taken from reference TRBV7-2 and TRBJ2-2): GAGVSQSPSNKVTEKGKDVELRCDPISGHTALYWYRQSLGQGLEFLIYFQGNSAPDKSGLPSDRFSAERTGGSVSTLTIQRTQQEDSAVYLCASSSQAGARGELFFGEGSRLTVL.

The chain links TRBV7-2 to TRBJ1-1; TRBD1 might be the D (6 bases). CDR1 is SGHTA and CDR2 is FQGNSA in the germline V gene. Trimming pared 2 bases from V and 5 bases from J, leaving 9 bases between. The CDR3 contains 13 residues. CDR3 in DNA: TGTGCCAGCAGCTTAACCAGGGGTACTGAAGCTTTCTTT. Amino acids: CASSLTRGTEAFF.

The table lists this clone with a count of one. CDR3 region: CASSKQGAYEQYF. CDR3 nucleotides: TGTGCCAGCAGTAAACAGGGGGCCTACGAGCAGTACTTC. The rearrangement joins TRBV27 to TRBJ2-7; 8 bases are shared with TRBD1. The junction had 2 bases not matched to a gene; V was cut back by 5 bases and J by 2 bases. CDR1 and CDR2 (germline): MNHEY, SMNVEV (reference sequence). The CDR3 totals 13 residues.

The rearrangement links TRBV7-6 to TRBJ2-7; D is possibly TRBD1 (5 bases). V lost 5 bases and J lost 0, with 14 bases in between. The length of the CDR3 is 15 residues. The germline V gene has CDR1 SGHVS and CDR2 FNYEAQ. CDR3 protein: CASSPSDSFSYEQYF. In DNA form, the CDR3 reads TGTGCCAGCAGCCCCTCCGACAGTTTCTCCTACGAGCAGTACTTC.

This chain uses TRBV10-1 with TRBJ1-6; 7 nucleotides line up with TRBD1. There are 16 residues in the CDR3. Looked up from germline, CDR1 is WNHNN and CDR2 is SYGVQD (reference sequence). The J segment lost 5 bases and the V segment lost 3 bases, leaving 7 bases of the junction unmatched. CDR3 region: CASSDLGGLNNSPLHF. The CDR3 DNA is TGCGCCAGCAGTGATTTAGGGGGCCTTAATAATTCACCCCTCCACTTT.

V gene TRBV2 combines with J gene TRBJ1-5; tentatively, D is TRBD1 (6 bases). The germline CDR1 and CDR2 sequences are SNHLY and FYNNEI. This CDR3 is built from 14 residues. Trimming removed 6 bases from V and 2 bases from J, with 11 bases in between. The CDR3 DNA reads TGTGCCAGCAGCCAGGACAGAGGCAATCAGCCCCAGCATTTT. It yields the protein CASSQDRGNQPQHF.

The V gene is TRBV6-1, the J gene TRBJ2-7; TRBD1 is a possible D gene (7 bases). Trimming shortened V by 3 bases and J by 5 bases, and 17 bases separated the two germline ends. Germline loops: CDR1 MNHNS, CDR2 SASEGT. CDR3 length: 15 residues. CDR3 sequence: CASSEAGGTWDEQYF. The CDR3 DNA sequence: TGTGCCAGCAGTGAGGCAGGGGGGACTTGGGACGAGCAGTACTTC.

This clone came up a few times. J is TRBJ1-1 and V is TRBV5-1; D not resolved. V was clipped by 2 bases and J by 7 bases, with 9 bases between them. This CDR3 is built from 12 residues. Per the germline V gene, CDR1 is SGHRS and CDR2 is YFSETQ. In nucleotides, the CDR3 is TGCGCCAGCAGCTTAACAGAAGGTGAAGCTTTCTTT. Its translation: CASSLTEGEAFF. The full variable domain, in which reference TRBV5-1 and TRBJ1-1 provide the parts outside the CDR3, is KAGVTQTPRYLIKTRGQQVTLSCSPISGHRSVSWYQQTPGQGLQFLFEYFSETQRNKGNFPGRFSGRQFSNSRSEMNVSTLELGDSALYLCASSLTEGEAFFGQGTRLTVV.

DNA of the CDR3: TGTGCCAGCAGCTTGTTTGCGGGGGAAGCCAAAAACATTCAGTACTTC. As protein: CASSLFAGEAKNIQYF. V and J are TRBV5-6 and TRBJ2-4, with TRBD2 matching 7 bases. CDR1 and CDR2 from the germline V gene are SGHDT and YYEEEE. V gave up 1 base and J gave up 0 bases; unmatched junction bases: 4. This CDR3 is 16 amino acids long. Full variable domain (outside the CDR3, taken from reference TRBV5-6 and TRBJ2-4): DAGVTQSPTHLIKTRGQQVTLRCSPKSGHDTVSWYQQALGQGPQFIFQYYEEEERQRGNFPDRFSGHQFPNYSSELNVNALLLGDSALYLCASSLFAGEAKNIQYFGAGTRLSVL.